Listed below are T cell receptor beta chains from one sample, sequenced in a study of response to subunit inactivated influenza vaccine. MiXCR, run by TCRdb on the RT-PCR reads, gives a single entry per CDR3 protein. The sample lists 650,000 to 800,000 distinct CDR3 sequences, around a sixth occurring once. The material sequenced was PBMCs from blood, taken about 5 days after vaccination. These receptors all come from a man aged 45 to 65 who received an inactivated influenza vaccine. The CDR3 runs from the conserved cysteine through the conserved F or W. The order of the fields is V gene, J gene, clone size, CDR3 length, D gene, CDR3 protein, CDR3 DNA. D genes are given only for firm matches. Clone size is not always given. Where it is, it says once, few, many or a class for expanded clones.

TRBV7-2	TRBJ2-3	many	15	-	CASSLVPRGRDTQYF	TGTGCCAGCAGCTTAGTCCCCAGGGGCCGGGATACGCAGTATTTT
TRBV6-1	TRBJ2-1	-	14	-	CASTLRIDYNEQFF	TGTGCCAGCACCTTACGGATTGACTACAATGAGCAGTTCTTC
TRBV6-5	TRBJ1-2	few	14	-	CASSYSAATYGYTF	TGTGCCAGCAGTTACTCGGCAGCTACCTATGGCTACACCTTC
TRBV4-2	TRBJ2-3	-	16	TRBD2	CASSQALAGETDTQYF	TGTGCCAGCAGCCAAGCCTTAGCGGGAGAAACAGATACGCAGTATTTT
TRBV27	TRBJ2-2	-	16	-	CASSLLDISGRGELFF	TGTGCCAGCAGTCTCTTAGATATAAGCGGAAGGGGGGAGCTGTTTTTT
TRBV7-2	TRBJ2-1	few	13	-	CASTTPPVSEQFF	TGTGCCAGCACCACCCCTCCCGTTAGTGAGCAGTTCTTC
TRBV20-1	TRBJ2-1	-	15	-	CSATGRTGSYNEQFF	TGCAGTGCAACGGGACGGACCGGCTCCTACAATGAGCAGTTCTTC
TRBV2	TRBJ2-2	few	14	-	CASRREPNTGELFF	TGTGCCAGCAGGCGAGAACCGAACACCGGGGAGCTGTTTTTT
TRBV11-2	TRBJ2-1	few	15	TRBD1	CASSLSGGFYNEQFF	TGTGCCAGCAGCTTATCAGGGGGCTTCTACAATGAGCAGTTCTTC
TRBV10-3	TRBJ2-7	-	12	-	CATGTLSYEQYF	TGTGCCACCGGAACCCTCTCCTACGAGCAGTACTTC
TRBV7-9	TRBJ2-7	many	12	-	CASSPRSYEQYF	TGTGCCAGCAGCCCCAGATCCTACGAGCAGTACTTC
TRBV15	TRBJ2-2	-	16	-	CATSRDPIAGGGELFF	TGTGCCACCAGCAGAGACCCCATTGCTGGAGGCGGGGAGCTGTTTTTT
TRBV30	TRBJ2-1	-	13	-	CAWRRGGYNEQFF	TGTGCCTGGAGGAGGGGAGGCTACAATGAGCAGTTCTTC